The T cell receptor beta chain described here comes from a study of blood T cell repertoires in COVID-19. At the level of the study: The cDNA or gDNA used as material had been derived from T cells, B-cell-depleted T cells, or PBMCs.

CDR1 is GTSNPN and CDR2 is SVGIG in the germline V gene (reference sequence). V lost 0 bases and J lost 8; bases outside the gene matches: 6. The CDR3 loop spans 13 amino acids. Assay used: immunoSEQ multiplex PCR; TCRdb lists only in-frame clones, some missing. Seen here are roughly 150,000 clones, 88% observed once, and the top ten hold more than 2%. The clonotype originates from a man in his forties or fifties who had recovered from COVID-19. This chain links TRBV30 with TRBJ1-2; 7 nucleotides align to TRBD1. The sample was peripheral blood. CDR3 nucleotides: TGTGCCTGGAGTGTAAGGACAGGACACGGCTACACCTTC. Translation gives CAWSVRTGHGYTF.